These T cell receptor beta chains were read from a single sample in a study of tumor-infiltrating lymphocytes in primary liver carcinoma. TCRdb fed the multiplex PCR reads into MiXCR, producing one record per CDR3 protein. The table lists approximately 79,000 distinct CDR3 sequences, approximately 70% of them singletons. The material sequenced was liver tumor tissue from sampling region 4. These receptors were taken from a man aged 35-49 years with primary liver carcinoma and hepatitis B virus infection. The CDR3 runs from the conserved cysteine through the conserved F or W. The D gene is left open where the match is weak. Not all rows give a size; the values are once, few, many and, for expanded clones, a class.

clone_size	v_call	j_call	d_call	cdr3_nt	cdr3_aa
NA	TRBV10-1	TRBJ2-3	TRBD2	TGCGCCAGCAGTGCAGCGGGGCTCGACACAGATACGCAGTATTTT	CASSAAGLDTDTQYF
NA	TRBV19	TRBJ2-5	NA	TGTGCCACGATGAACAGCCGGGAGACCCAGTACTTC	CATMNSRETQYF
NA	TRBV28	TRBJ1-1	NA	TGTGCCAGCAGTTTCGTTGGGGCTGTAGTAGGTTTCTTT	CASSFVGAVVGFF
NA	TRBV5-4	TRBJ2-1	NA	TGTGCCAACAGTGACGGGCTAGCACCGAGCTCCTACAATGAGCAGTTCTTC	CANSDGLAPSSYNEQFF
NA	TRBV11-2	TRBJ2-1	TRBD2	TGTGCCAGTAGCTTGAATATCGGACTAGCCATGGGTGAGAAGTTCTTC	CASSLNIGLAMGEKFF
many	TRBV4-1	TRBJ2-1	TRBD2	TGCGCCAGCAGCCAAGATAGATTCCGAGGACTAGCGGGAGCCCTTAGCTCCTACAATGAGCAGTTCTTC	CASSQDRFRGLAGALSSYNEQFF
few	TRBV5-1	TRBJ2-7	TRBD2	TGCGCCAGCAATATAGCGGGAGAGTCCTACGAGCAGTACTTC	CASNIAGESYEQYF
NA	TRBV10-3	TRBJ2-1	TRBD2	TGTGCCACCCCACGCTCAGCGGGAGGGTCAGATGAGCAGTCCTTC	CATPRSAGGSDEQSF
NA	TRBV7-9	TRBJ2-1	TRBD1	TGTGACAGCATCCCCTCCGGGACAGGGGGTATCGATGAGCACTTCTTC	CDSIPSGTGGIDEHFF
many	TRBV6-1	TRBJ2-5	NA	TGTGCCAGCAGTCAGAAAGTGGAGACCCAGTACTTC	CASSQKVETQYF
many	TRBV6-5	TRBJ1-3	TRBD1	TGTGCCAGCAGACCCCAGGGGACAGGGACGGGAAACACCATATATTTT	CASRPQGTGTGNTIYF
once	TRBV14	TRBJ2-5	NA	TGTGGCAGCAGCCAAGGGCTGGAAGGGACTCAGTACTTC	CGSSQGLEGTQYF
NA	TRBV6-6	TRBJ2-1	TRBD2	TGTGCCAGCAGTCACGGGGCTAGCGGGAGTGGCAATGTGCAGTTCTTC	CASSHGASGSGNVQFF
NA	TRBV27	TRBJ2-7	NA	TGTGCCAGCAGTGATACAGGGTACGAGCAGTACTTC	CASSDTGYEQYF
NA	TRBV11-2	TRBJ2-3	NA	TGTGCCAACAGCTTAACCGGGAGCAGGAGAGATACGCAGTATTTC	CANSLTGSRRDTQYF
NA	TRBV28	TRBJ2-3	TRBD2	TGTGCCAGTAGTAGGGGACTAGCGGGAGTAACCACAGATAAGCAGTATTTT	CASSRGLAGVTTDKQYF
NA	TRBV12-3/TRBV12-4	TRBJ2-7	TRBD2	TGTACCAGCAGCCAGTTCCCAGGACTAGCGCAAAGCGACGAGCAATACTTC	CTSSQFPGLAQSDEQYF
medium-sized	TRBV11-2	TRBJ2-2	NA	TGTGCCAGCAGCTTAAGGCAGGGCACCGGGGAGCTGTTTTTT	CASSLRQGTGELFF
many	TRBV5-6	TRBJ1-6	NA	TGTGCCAGCAGAGGTAGCTCAATCAATTCACCCCTCCACTTT	CASRGSSINSPLHF
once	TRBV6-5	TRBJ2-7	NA	TGTGCCAACAGTTACGCGCGGGACTCCCACAACGAGCAGTACTTC	CANSYARDSHNEQYF
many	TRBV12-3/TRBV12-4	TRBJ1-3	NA	TGTGCCAGCAGCGCCCTAGGAAACACCATATATTTT	CASSALGNTIYF
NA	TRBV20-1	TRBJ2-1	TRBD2	TGCAGTACTGCGCGGGGAGGGGAAATCTACAATGAGCAGTTCTTC	CSTARGGEIYNEQFF
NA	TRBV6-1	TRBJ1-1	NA	TGTGCCAGCAGTGTCAAGAGGGATACTGAAACTTTCTTT	CASSVKRDTETFF
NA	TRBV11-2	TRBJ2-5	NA	TGTTCCAGCAGCCTGACCTGGACAGCACAAGAGACCCGGTACTTC	CSSSLTWTAQETRYF